In its sample, the clone carrying this T cell receptor (beta chain) was seen once. What it recognizes is unknown. Other nucleotide sequences in the sample specify the same CDR3. Here immunoSEQ multiplex PCR was the method, and the copy in TCRdb shows in-frame clones only, minus some. The sample yields roughly 7,300 clones, approximately 73% seen once. Nucleic acids came from premalignant or tumor cells enriched by macro-dissection. This entry is derived from a study of immune evolution from preneoplasia to lung adenocarcinoma. Study results and limitations: Top clone frequencies peaked in normal lung, apparently declining through invasive adenocarcinoma. Normal lung had highest clonality; later lesions appeared denser, more diverse.

Trimming cost V 8 bases and J 0 bases, with 9 bases left between them. The CDR3 loop spans 13 amino acids. The germline V gene encodes CDR1 MDHEN and CDR2 SYDVKM. The receptor comes from a donor of 70 years or more with lung adenocarcinoma. Some clones in this sample may be carry-over from other donors' samples. The V and J genes are TRBV28 and TRBJ2-3; D call uncertain. Specimen: FFPE atypical adenomatous hyperplasia tissue from the lung. Subset noted: atypical adenomatous hyperplasia (AAH), lung preneoplasia. CDR3 nucleotide sequence: TGTGCCAGCCGGAAAGGAAGCACAGATACGCAGTATTTT. Translation gives CASRKGSTDTQYF.